The present entry profiles one TCR beta chain with its context. Its antigen remains unidentified. Qualities for individual bases were not recorded, and no much larger clone is one base off. Participants in the prospective study were aged about 18 to 95 years, lived in 20 to 30 United States geographic areas, and enrolled through a virtual design. To assign participants to cohorts, the prospective study relied on clinical history that participants themselves reported in a screening survey and a study questionnaire. Recovered participants in ImmuneRACE Cohort 3 were defined as having two consecutive negative NP/OP PCR tests, clearance from a healthcare professional, or resolution of symptoms. Each participant in the prospective study had whole blood, serum and a nasopharyngeal or oropharyngeal swab collected by mobile phlebotomists. Additional blood draws and questionnaires over an approximately 2-month period could optionally be provided by prospective study participants. Blood samples from the prospective study were shipped frozen or at room temperature prior to DNA extraction.

The entry originates in a study of blood T cell repertoires in COVID-19 (dated by TCRdb to 2018 to 2021). In the study overall: Collaborator samples came from the United States, Italy and Spain and covered acute and convalescent phases of COVID-19. Where HLA class I and class II types were available, the types were taken from metadata supplied by the sample provider, not from assay-based typing. The material from the prospective study consisted of cDNA or gDNA derived from T cells, B-cell-depleted T cells, or PBMCs. The samples were drawn from two sources: the first 160 participants of the ongoing ImmuneRACE study, and over 1,000 subjects contributed by 6 global collaborators. Sample metadata almost always included a de-identified subject ID, COVID-19 status, age in years and sex. The dataset comprised deeply sampled blood TCRbeta repertoires from subjects exposed to, actively infected with, or recovered from COVID-19. The repertoires were made available in a free public database intended to serve as a resource for research on the immune response to SARS-CoV-2.

TCRbeta CDR3 regions were amplified from genomic DNA by means of the immunoSEQ Assay, a bias-controlled multiplex PCR. Per the authors' processing: The number of nucleated cells in each sample was estimated from the amplification of reference gene primers within the assay. Sequence reads were collapsed and filtered to measure the absolute abundance of every unique TCRbeta CDR3 rearrangement. Productive Simpson clonality was computed per sample as the square root of Simpson's diversity index over productive rearrangements. Not all clones reach the TCRdb copy of this immuneACCESS table, which keeps in-frame sequences only. Checked studies attribute under half of the gap to unresolved V genes and leave the rest unexplained. Clone size and the V and J calls come from that table; the DNA yielded D and trimming. Across this sample there are about 410,000 clones, with less than 95% seen only once. The ten most abundant clones make up about 0.63% of the sample.

Findings and caveats that apply to the study as a whole: How much clinical and demographic metadata was included differed by source and by participant, and the metadata was provided uncurated.

Germline trimming amounts to 4 bases on V and 6 bases on J, with 6 as the count of junction bases outside the gene matches. CDR1 is given as LGHDT and CDR2 as YNNKEL, both from the germline V gene (reference sequence). The CDR3 holds 13 amino acids from the cysteine to the phenylalanine. Only the CDR3 region is kept as DNA, spanning 39 bases read in frame from base 1. Sequencing was carried out using PBMCs or T cells enriched from blood (not recorded which). Rearrangement joined TRBV3-1 (or the pseudogene TRBV3-2) to TRBJ2-7, and TRBD1 aligns with 7 junction nucleotides. The receptor was isolated from a man in his late teens or twenties who had recovered from COVID-19. At the DNA level, the sequence is TGTGCCAGCAGCCTAAACAGGGGTGGCGAGCAGTACTTC. This translates into CASSLNRGGEQYF.